This TCR beta chain is from a study of blood T cell repertoires in COVID-19 (dated by TCRdb to about 2020). Turning to the overall study: Collaborator samples came from the United States, Italy and Spain and covered acute and convalescent phases of COVID-19. The dataset comprised deeply sampled blood TCRbeta repertoires from subjects exposed to, actively infected with, or recovered from COVID-19. The sample metadata nearly always contained a de-identified subject ID, COVID-19 status, age in years and sex. Samples were obtained from the ongoing ImmuneRACE study (first 160 participants) and from over 1,000 subjects provided by 6 global collaborators. The prospective study material was composed of cDNA or gDNA derived from T cells, B-cell-depleted T cells, or PBMCs. Where available, HLA class I and class II types were obtained from metadata supplied by the sample provider rather than from assay-based typing. The repertoires were released in a freely available public database intended as a resource for research on the immune response to SARS-CoV-2. Overall results and qualifications from the work: The quantity of clinical and demographic metadata differed by source and by participant and was supplied without curation.

Participants in the prospective study were aged about 18 to 95 years, lived in some 24 United States geographic areas, and enrolled through a virtual design. In the prospective study, participants were assigned to cohorts based on the clinical history participants reported in a screening survey and a study questionnaire. Exposed participants had been in contact, within 2 weeks of entering the study, with a person who had a PCR-confirmed or clinician-diagnosed case of COVID-19. In the prospective study, mobile phlebotomists collected whole blood, serum and a nasopharyngeal or oropharyngeal swab from each participant. Additional blood draws and questionnaires over a 2-month period could optionally be provided by prospective study participants. Blood samples from the prospective study were shipped frozen or at room temperature prior to DNA extraction. As to this clone: The target of this receptor is not known. No much larger clonotype is one base removed from it; base qualities were not supplied.

TCRbeta CDR3 regions were amplified from genomic DNA using the immunoSEQ Assay, a bias-controlled multiplex PCR. Per the original workflow: Within the assay, amplification of reference gene primers was used to estimate how many nucleated cells each sample contained. Sequence reads were collapsed and filtered to measure the absolute abundance of every unique TCRbeta CDR3 rearrangement. For each sample, productive Simpson clonality was calculated by taking the square root of Simpson's diversity index across productive rearrangements. TCRdb took over this immuneACCESS table, retaining in-frame rearrangements with V and J assigned. Such tables are incomplete; in checked studies, under half of the missing clones stem from an unresolved V gene, and the remainder is unexplained. V and J calls and clone size are as listed in that table; D and trimming were resolved from the DNA. This sample holds some 190,000 clones; over 70% were observed only once. Together, the top ten hold roughly an eighth of the sample.

Looking up the germline V gene yields CDR1 SGHRS and CDR2 YFSETQ. V loses 3 bases at its end and J loses 0 bases; junction bases beyond the gene matches: 14. From its cysteine to its phenylalanine, the CDR3 spans 19 amino acids. Just CDR3 DNA is preserved here, 57 bases in frame from base 1. Sample: PBMCs or T cells enriched from blood (not recorded which). This sequence originates from a man aged 60-69 years who had been exposed to COVID-19. Rearrangement joined TRBV5-1 to TRBJ2-3, with 9 bases in between that match TRBD2. The CDR3 amino acid sequence is: CASSSRPIAGERSTDTQYF. The bases are TGCGCCAGCAGCTCCCGACCCATAGCGGGAGAGCGTAGCACAGATACGCAGTATTTT.